This entry concerns a single TCR beta chain. CDR3 size: 13 residues. V was clipped by 4 bases and J by 0 bases, with 7 bases between them. Looked up from germline, CDR1 is SGHRS and CDR2 is YFSETQ. This entry belongs to a study of cytomegalovirus exposure and HLA in healthy donors. In the PCR, 60 Vbeta and 13 Jbeta primers were used. Only in-frame clones appear in the TCRdb table, and some are missing; sequencing was by immunoSEQ multiplex PCR. The sample totals around 50,000 clones. The chain joins TRBV5-1 to TRBJ1-1; D is unclear. Sample: PBMCs. The TCR was taken from a male donor in good health and CMV-seronegative. CDR3 protein: CASSHDMNTEAFF. In DNA form, the CDR3 reads TGCGCCAGCAGCCACGACATGAACACTGAAGCTTTCTTT.